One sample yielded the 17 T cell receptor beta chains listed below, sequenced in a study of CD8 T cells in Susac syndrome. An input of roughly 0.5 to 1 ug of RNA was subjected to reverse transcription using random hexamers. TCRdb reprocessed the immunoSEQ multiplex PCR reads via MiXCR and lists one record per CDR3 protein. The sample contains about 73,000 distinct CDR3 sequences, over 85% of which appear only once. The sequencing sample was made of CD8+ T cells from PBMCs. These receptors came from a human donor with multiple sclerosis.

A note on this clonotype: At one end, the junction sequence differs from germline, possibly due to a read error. DNA of the CDR3: TGTGCCAGCAGCCCGGCACCGGGACAGGGGCTCTATGATTCACCCCTCCACTTT. This translates into CASSPAPGQGLYDSPLHF. The V gene is TRBV6-1, the J gene TRBJ1-6, with TRBD1 matching 10 bases. Looked up from germline, CDR1 is MNHNS and CDR2 is SASEGT. CDR3 length: 18 amino acids.

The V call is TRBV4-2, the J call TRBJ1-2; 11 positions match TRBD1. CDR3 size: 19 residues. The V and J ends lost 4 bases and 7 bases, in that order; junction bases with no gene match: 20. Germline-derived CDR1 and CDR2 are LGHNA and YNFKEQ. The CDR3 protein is CASSPEVLRLDRGQGGYTF. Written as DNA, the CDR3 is TGTGCCAGCAGCCCAGAAGTGTTGAGATTGGACAGGGGGCAGGGTGGCTACACCTTC.

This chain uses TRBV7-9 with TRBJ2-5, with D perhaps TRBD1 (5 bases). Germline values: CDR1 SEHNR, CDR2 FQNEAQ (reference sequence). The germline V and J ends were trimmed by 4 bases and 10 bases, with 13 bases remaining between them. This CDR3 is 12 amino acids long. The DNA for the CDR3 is TGTGCCAGCAGCTCCAGGGAAGGAGACCAGTACTTC. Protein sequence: CASSSREGDQYF.

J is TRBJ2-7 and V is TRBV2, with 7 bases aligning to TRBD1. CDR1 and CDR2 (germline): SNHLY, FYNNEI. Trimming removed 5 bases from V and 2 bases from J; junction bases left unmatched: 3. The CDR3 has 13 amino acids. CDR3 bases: TGTGCCAGCAGTCCGGGACAGCCCTACGAGCAGTACTTC. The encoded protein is CASSPGQPYEQYF.

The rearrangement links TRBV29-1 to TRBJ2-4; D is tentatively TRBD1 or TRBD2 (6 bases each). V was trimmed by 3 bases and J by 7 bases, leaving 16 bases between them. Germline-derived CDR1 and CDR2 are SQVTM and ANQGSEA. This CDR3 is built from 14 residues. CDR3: CSVESGGDGNIQYF. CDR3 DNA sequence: TGCAGCGTTGAGTCCGGGGGCGACGGGAACATTCAGTACTTC.

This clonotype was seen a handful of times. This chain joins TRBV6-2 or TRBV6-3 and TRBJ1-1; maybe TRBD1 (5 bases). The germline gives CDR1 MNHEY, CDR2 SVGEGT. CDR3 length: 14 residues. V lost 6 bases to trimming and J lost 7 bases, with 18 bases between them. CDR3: CASSRVLRQYEAFF. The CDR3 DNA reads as TGTGCCAGCAGCCGCGTTCTTAGACAGTATGAAGCTTTCTTT.

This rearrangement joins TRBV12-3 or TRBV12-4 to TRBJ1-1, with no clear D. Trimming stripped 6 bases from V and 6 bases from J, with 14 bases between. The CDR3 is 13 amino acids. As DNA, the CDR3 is TGTGCCAGCAGGGTGATTGAACGCCCTGAAGCTTTCTTT. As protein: CASRVIERPEAFF.

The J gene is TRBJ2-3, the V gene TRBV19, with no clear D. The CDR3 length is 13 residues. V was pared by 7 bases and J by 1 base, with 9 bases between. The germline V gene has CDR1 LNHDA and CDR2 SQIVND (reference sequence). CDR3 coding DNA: TGTGCCAGTACTACCCCACGCACAGATACGCAGTATTTT. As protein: CASTTPRTDTQYF.

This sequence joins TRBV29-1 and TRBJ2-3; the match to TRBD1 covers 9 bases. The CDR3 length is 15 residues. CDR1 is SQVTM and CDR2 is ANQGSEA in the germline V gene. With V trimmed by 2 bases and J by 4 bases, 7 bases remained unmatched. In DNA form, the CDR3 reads TGCAGCGTTGAAAGGATTACAGGGGGCGCAGATACGCAGTATTTT. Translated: CSVERITGGADTQYF.

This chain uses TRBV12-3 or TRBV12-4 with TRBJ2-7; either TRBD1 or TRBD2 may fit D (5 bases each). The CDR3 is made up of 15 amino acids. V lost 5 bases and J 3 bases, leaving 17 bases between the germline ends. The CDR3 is CASSPGTLGRYEQYF. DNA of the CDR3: TGTGCCAGCAGTCCTGGGACCCTTGGGCGCTACGAGCAGTACTTC.

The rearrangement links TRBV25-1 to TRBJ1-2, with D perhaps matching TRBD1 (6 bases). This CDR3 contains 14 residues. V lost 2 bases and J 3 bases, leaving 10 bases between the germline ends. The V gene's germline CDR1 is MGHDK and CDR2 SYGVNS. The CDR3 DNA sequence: TGTGCCAGCAGTGAAAACAGGGAGGACTATGGCTACACCTTC. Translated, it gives CASSENREDYGYTF.

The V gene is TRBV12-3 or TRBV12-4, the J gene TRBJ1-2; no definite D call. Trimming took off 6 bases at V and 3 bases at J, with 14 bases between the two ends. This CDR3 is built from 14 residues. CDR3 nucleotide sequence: TGTGCCAGCAGCCCCTCGGGTGGTGACTATGGCTACACCTTC. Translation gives CASSPSGGDYGYTF.

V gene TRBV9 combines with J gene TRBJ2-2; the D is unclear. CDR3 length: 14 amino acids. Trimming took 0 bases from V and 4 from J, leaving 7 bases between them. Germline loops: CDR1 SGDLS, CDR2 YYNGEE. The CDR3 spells CASSVGQFTGELFF. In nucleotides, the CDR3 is TGTGCCAGCAGCGTAGGGCAGTTCACCGGGGAGCTGTTTTTT. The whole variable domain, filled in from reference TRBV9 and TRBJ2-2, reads DSGVTQTPKHLITATGQRVTLRCSPRSGDLSVYWYQQSLDQGLQFLIQYYNGEERAKGNILERFSAQQFPDLHSELNLSSLELGDSALYFCASSVGQFTGELFFGEGSRLTVL.

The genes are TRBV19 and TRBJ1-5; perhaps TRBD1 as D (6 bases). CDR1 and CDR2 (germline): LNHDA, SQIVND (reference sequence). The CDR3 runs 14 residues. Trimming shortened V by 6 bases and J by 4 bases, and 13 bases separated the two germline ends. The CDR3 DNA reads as TGTGCCAGTAGGGACAGACTTCGTAATCAGCCCCAGCATTTT. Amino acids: CASRDRLRNQPQHF.

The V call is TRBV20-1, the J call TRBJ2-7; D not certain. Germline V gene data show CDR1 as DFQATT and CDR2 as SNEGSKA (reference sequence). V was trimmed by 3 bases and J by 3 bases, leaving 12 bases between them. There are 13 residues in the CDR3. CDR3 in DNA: TGCAGTGCTAGGGGTCAGTCGCTCTACGAGCAGTACTTC. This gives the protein CSARGQSLYEQYF.

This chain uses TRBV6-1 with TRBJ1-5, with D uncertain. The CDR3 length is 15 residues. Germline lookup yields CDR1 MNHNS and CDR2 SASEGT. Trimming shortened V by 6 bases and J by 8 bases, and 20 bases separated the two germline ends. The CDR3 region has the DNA TGTGCCAGCAGCGTCAATGTGGGTCAAAACGAGCCCCAGCATTTT. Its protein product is CASSVNVGQNEPQHF.

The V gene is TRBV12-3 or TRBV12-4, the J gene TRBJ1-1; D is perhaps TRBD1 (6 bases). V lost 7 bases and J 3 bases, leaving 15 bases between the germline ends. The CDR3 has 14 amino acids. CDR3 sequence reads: CASMPGGLDTEAFF. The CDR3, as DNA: TGTGCCAGCATGCCTGGGGGGCTTGACACTGAAGCTTTCTTT.